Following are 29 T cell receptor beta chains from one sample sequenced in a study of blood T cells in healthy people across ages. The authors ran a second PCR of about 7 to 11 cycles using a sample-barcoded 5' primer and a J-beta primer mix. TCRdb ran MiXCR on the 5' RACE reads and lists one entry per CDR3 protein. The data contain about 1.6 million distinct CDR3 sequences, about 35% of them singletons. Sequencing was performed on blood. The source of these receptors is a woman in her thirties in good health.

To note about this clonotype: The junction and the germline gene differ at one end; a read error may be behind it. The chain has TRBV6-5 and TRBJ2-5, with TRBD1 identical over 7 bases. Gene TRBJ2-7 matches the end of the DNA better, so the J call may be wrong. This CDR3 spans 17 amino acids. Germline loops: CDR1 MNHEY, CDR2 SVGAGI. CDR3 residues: CASSDSPPGQISYEQYF. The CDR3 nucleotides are TGTGCCAGCAGTGACTCGCCGCCGGGACAGATCTCCTACGAGCAGTACTTC.

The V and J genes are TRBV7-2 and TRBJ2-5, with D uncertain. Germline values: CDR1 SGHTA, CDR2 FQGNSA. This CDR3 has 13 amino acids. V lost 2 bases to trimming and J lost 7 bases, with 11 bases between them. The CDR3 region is CASSLWLEGTQYF. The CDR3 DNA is TGTGCCAGCAGCTTATGGCTTGAAGGGACCCAGTACTTC.

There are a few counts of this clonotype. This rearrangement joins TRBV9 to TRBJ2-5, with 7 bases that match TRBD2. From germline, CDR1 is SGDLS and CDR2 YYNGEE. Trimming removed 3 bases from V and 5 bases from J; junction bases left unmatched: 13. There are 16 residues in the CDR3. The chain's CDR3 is CASSEFRAGTQETQYF. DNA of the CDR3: TGTGCCAGCAGCGAGTTCAGAGCGGGGACGCAGGAGACCCAGTACTTC.

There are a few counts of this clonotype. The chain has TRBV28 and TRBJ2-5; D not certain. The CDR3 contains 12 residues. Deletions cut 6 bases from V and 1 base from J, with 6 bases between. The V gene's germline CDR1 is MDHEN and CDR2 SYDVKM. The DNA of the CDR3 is TGTGCCAGCAGATGGGGCCAAGAGACCCAGTACTTC. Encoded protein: CASRWGQETQYF.

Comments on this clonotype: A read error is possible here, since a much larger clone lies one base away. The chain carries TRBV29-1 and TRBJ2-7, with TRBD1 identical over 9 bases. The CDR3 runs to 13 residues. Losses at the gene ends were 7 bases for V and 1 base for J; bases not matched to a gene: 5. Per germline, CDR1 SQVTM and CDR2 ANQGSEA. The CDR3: CSASGQGSYEQYF. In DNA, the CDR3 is TGCAGCGCTTCGGGACAGGGATCCTACGAGCAGTACTTC.

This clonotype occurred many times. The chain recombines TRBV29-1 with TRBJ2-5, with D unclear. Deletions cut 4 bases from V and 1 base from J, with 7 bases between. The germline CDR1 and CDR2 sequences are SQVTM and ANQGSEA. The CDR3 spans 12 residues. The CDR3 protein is CSVVTAQETQYF. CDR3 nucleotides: TGCAGCGTTGTCACAGCCCAAGAGACCCAGTACTTC.

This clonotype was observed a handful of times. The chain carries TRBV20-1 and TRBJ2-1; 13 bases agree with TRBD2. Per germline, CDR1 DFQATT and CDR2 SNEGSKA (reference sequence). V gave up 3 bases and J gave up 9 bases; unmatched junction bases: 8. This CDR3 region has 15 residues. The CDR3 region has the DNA TGCAGTGCTAGCCGCACTAGCGGGAGGGTTGGTGAGCAGTTCTTC. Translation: CSASRTSGRVGEQFF.

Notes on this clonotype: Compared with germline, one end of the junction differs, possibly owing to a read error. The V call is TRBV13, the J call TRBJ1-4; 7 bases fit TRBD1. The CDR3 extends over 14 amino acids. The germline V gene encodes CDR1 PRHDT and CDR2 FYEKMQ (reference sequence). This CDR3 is CASSPPGGTEKRFF. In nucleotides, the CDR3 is TGTGCCAGCAGCCCCCCAGGGGGTACTGAAAAACGGTTTTTT.

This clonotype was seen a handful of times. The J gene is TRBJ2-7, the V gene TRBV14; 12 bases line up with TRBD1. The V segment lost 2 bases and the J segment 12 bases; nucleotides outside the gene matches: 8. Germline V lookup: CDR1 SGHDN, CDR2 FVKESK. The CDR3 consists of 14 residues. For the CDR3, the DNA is TGTGCCAGCAGCCAATCTACGGGACAGGGGGCGAGGTACTTC. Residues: CASSQSTGQGARYF.

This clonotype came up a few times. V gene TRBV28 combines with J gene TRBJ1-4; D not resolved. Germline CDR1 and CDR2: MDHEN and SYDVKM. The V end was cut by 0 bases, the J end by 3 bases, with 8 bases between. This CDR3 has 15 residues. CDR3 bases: TGTGCCAGCAGTTTATGGGGTGGTTCTAATGAAAAACTGTTTTTT. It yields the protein CASSLWGGSNEKLFF.

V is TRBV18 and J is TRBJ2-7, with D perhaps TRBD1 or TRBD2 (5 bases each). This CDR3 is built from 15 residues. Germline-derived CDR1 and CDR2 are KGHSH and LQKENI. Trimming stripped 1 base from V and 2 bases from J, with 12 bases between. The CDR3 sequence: CASSPRSQGPYEQYF. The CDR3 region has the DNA TGTGCCAGCTCACCACGCAGCCAGGGACCCTACGAGCAGTACTTC.

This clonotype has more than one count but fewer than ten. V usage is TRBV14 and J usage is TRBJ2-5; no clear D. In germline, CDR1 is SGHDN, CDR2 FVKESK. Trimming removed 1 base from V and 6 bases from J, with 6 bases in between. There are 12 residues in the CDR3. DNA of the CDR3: TGTGCCAGCAGCCAAGTCAGGCAGACCCAGTACTTC. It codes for CASSQVRQTQYF.

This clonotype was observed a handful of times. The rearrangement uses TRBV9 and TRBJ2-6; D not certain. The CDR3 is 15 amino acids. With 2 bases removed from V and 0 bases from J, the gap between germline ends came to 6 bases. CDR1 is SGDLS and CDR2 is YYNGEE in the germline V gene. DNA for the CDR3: TGTGCCAGCAGCGTTGCAAGCTCTGGGGCCAACGTCCTGACTTTC. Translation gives CASSVASSGANVLTF.

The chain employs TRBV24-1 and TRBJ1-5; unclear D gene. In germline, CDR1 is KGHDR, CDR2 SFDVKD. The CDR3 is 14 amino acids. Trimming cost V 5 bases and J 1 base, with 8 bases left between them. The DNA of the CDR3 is TGTGCCACCAGTGGGGTCGGGAGCAATCAGCCCCAGCATTTT. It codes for CATSGVGSNQPQHF.

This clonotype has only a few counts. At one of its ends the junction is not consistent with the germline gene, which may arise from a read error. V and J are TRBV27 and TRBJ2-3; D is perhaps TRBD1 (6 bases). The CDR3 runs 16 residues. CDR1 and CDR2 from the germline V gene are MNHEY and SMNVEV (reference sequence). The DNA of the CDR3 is TGTGCCAGCACCACCCGCTGGGGGCCCAGCACAGATACGCGGTATTTT. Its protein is CASTTRWGPSTDTRYF.

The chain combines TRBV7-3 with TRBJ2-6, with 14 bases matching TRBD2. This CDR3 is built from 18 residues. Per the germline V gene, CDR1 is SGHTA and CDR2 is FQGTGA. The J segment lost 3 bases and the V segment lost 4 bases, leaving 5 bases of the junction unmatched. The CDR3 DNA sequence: TGTGCCAGCAGCTCACCGGGACTAGCGGGGGTTGGGGCCAACGTCCTGACTTTC. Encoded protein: CASSSPGLAGVGANVLTF.

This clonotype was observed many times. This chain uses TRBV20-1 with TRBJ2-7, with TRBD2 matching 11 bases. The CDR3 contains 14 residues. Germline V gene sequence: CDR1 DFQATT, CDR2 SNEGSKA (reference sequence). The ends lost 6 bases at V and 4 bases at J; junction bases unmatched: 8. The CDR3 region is CSAGPGLAGYEQYF. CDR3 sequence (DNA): TGCAGTGCGGGACCTGGACTAGCGGGTTACGAGCAGTACTTC.

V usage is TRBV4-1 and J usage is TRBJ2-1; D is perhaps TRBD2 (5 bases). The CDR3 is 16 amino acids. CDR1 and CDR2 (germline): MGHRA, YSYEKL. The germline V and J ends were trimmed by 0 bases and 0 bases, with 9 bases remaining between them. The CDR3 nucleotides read TGCGCCAGCAGCCAAGAAGAGCGGAACTCCTACAATGAGCAGTTCTTC. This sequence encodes CASSQEERNSYNEQFF.

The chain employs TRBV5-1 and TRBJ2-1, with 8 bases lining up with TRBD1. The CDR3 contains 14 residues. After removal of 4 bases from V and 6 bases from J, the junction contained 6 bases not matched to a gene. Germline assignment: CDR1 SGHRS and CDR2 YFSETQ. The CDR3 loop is CASSDGQGSNEQFF. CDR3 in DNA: TGCGCCAGCAGCGACGGACAGGGTAGCAATGAGCAGTTCTTC. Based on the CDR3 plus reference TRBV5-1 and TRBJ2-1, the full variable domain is KAGVTQTPRYLIKTRGQQVTLSCSPISGHRSVSWYQQTPGQGLQFLFEYFSETQRNKGNFPGRFSGRQFSNSRSEMNVSTLELGDSALYLCASSDGQGSNEQFFGPGTRLTVL.

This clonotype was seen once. The CDR3 sequence: CASSVLGQGARETQYF. CDR3 coding DNA: TGTGCCAGCAGCGTACTTGGACAGGGGGCAAGGGAGACCCAGTACTTC. This rearrangement joins TRBV7-9 to TRBJ2-5; 11 positions match TRBD1. Trimming took 5 bases from V and 5 from J; bases not matched to a gene: 10. The CDR3 loop spans 16 amino acids. Germline V gene lookup returns CDR1 SEHNR and CDR2 FQNEAQ (reference sequence).

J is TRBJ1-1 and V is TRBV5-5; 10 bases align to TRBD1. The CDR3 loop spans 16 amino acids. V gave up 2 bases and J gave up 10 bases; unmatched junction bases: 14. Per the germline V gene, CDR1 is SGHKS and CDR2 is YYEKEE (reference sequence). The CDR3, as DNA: TGTGCCAGCAGCTTAGGTACCCCGGGACAGGGGATTTTAGCTTTCTTT. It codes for CASSLGTPGQGILAFF.

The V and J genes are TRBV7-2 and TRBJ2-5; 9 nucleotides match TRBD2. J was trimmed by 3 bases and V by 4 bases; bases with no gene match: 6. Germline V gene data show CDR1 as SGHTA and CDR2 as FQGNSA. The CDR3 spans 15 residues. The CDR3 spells CASSWRTSAEETQYF. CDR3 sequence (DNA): TGTGCCAGCAGCTGGAGGACTAGCGCCGAAGAGACCCAGTACTTC.

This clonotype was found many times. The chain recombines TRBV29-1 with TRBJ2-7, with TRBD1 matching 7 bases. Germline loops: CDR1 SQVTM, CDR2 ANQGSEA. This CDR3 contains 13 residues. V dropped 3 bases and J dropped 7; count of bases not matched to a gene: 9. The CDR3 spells CSVERQGSREQYF. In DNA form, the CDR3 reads TGCAGCGTTGAGAGACAGGGATCGCGAGAGCAGTACTTC.

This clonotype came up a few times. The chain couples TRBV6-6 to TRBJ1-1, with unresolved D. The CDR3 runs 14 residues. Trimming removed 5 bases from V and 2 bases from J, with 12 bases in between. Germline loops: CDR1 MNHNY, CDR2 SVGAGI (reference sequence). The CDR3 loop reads CASSTSRGNTEAFF. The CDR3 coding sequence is TGTGCCAGCAGTACCTCCCGGGGAAACACTGAAGCTTTCTTT.

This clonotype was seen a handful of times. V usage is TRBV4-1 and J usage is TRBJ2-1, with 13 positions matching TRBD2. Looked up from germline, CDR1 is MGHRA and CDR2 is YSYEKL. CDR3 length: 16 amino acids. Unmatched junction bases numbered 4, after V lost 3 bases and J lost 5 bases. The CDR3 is CASSHSGTSGDNEQFF. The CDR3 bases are TGCGCCAGCAGCCACTCCGGGACTAGCGGGGACAATGAGCAGTTCTTC.

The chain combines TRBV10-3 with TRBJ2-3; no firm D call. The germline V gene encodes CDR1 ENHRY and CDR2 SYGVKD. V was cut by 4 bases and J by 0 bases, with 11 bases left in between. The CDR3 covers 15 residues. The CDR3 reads CAISAGVTSTDTQYF. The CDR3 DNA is TGTGCCATCAGTGCTGGCGTAACTAGCACAGATACGCAGTATTTT.

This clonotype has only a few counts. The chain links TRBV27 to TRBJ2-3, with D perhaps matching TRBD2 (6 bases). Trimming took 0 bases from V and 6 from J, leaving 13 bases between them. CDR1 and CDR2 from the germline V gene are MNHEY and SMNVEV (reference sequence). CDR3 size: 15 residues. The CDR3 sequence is CASSLSVAGTDTQYF. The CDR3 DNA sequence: TGTGCCAGCAGTTTATCAGTGGCGGGAACGGATACGCAGTATTTT.

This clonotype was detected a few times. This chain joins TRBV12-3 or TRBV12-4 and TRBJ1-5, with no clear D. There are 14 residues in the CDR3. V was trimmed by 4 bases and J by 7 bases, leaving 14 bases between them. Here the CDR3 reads CASSSALELQPQHF. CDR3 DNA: TGTGCCAGCAGTTCCGCCCTCGAGCTCCAGCCCCAGCATTTT.

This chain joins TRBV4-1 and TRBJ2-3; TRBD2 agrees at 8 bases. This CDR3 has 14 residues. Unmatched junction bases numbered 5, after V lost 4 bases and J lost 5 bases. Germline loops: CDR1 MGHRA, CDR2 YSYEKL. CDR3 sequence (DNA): TGCGCCAGCAGCCGCGGTAGCGGGGAAGATACGCAGTATTTT. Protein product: CASSRGSGEDTQYF.